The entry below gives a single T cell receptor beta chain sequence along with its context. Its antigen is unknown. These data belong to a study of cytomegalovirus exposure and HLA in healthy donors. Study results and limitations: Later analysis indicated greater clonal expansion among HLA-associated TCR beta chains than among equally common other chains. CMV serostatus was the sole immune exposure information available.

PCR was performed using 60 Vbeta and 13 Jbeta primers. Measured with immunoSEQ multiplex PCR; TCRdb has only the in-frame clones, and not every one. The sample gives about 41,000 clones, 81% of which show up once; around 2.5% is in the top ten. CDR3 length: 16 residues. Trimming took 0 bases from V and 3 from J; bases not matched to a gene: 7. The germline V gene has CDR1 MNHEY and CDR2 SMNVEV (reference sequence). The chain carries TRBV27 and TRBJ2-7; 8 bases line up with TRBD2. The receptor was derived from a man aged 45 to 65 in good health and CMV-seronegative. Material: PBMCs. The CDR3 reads CASSLSLAGRYYEQYF. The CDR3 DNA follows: TGTGCCAGCAGTTTATCGTTAGCGGGAAGGTACTACGAGCAGTACTTC.